A selection of T cell receptor beta chains follows, all from one sample in a study of Ad26.COV2.S vaccination and SARS-CoV-2 variants. Some clones are missing from TCRdb's copy, which holds only in-frame ones; the method was immunoSEQ multiplex PCR. The sample carries roughly 350,000 clones, around nine tenths recorded once. This specimen was peripheral blood, taken in a trial of Ad26.COV2.S vaccine versus placebo. The receptors shown here come from a person aged 18-65 years who received the Ad26.COV2.S COVID-19 vaccine or a placebo. The CDR3 runs from the conserved cysteine through the conserved F or W. A D gene is named only where the DNA matches it firmly.

v_call	j_call	d_call	cdr3_nt	cdr3_aa
TRBV4-1	TRBJ1-6	TRBD1	TGCGCCAGCAGCCAAGTGGGGACAGGGGGTCGTAATTCACCCCTCCACTTT	CASSQVGTGGRNSPLHF
TRBV20-1	TRBJ2-3	TRBD2	TGCAGTGCTAGTGGAGCTAGCGGGGGTTCCACAGATACGCAGTATTTT	CSASGASGGSTDTQYF
TRBV28	TRBJ1-2	.	TGTGCCAGCCACAGAACAGCCTCACCCTATGGCTACACCTTC	CASHRTASPYGYTF
TRBV7-2	TRBJ2-3	.	TGTGCCAGCAGCCGTCAAGTGCAGAGCACAGATACGCAGTATTTT	CASSRQVQSTDTQYF
TRBV15	TRBJ2-7	.	TGTGCCACCAGCAGAACGACAGGAAACGAGCAGTACTTC	CATSRTTGNEQYF
TRBV7-2	TRBJ2-1	.	TGTGCCAGCAGCTTAGCAGGGCGAGCTGAGCAGTTCTTC	CASSLAGRAEQFF
TRBV7-9	TRBJ2-5	.	TGTGCCAGCAGCTTATCCGGGGAGACCCAGTACTTC	CASSLSGETQYF
TRBV2	TRBJ2-6	.	TGTGCCAGCAGTGCTTATTCCTCTGGGGCCAACGTCCTGACTTTC	CASSAYSSGANVLTF
TRBV7-8	TRBJ2-5	.	TGTGCCAGCAGCTTACCCGGGACCGCGGAGACCCAGTACTTC	CASSLPGTAETQYF
TRBV4-3	TRBJ1-2	.	TGCGCCAGCAGCCAAGGGTCCGGGAGGTATGGCTACACCTTC	CASSQGSGRYGYTF
TRBV2	TRBJ1-5	TRBD1	TGTGCCAGCAGTGAAGGGCCCGACAGGGGTAAGCCCCAGCATTTT	CASSEGPDRGKPQHF